Shown below are 16 T cell receptor beta chains from a single sample sequenced in a study of blood T cell repertoires in COVID-19 (TCRdb year 2020). The library was built by means of the immunoSEQ multiplex PCR assay. TCRdb obtained this table from immuneACCESS and retained in-frame rearrangements with V and J assigned. These tables miss some clones; where compared with another copy, unresolved V genes account for less than half of the shortfall, and the remainder is unexplained. This sample has 150,000 to 200,000 clones in its table, and 65% to 85% of those were observed once. Of the sample, around 5.1% falls within the top ten clones. Sequenced sample: PBMCs or T cells enriched from blood (not recorded which). These TCRs come from a man aged 70 or older who had been exposed to COVID-19.

This chain uses TRBV19 with TRBJ2-7; no definite D call. CDR1 is LNHDA, CDR2 SQIVND, per germline (reference sequence). V was trimmed by 3 bases and J by 3 bases, leaving 15 bases between them. The CDR3 extends over 15 amino acids. The CDR3 loop is CASSMVPRLNYEQYF. The CDR3 DNA reads TGTGCCAGTAGTATGGTCCCGAGACTCAACTACGAGCAGTACTTC.

The rearrangement joins TRBV7-9 to TRBJ1-2; possibly TRBD1 for D (5 bases). The CDR3 consists of 15 residues. The germline CDR1 and CDR2 sequences are SEHNR and FQNEAQ (reference sequence). Deletions cut 1 base from V and 1 base from J, with 10 bases between. The CDR3 region has the DNA TGTGCCAGCAGCTTAGTCCAACAGGATAACTATGGCTACACCTTC. Amino acids: CASSLVQQDNYGYTF.

This clone has only one observation. The rearrangement uses TRBV4-1 and TRBJ1-6; the match to TRBD1 covers 8 bases. CDR1 is MGHRA, CDR2 YSYEKL, per germline. The length of the CDR3 is 15 residues. V was clipped by 6 bases and J by 8 bases; unmatched bases: 9. The DNA for the CDR3 is TGCGCCAGCAGTTACGCAGGGGGCCGGGATTCACCCCTCCACTTT. Its translation is CASSYAGGRDSPLHF.

This chain links TRBV28 with TRBJ1-2, with TRBD1 matching over 8 bases. The CDR3 runs to 15 residues. Unmatched junction bases numbered 8, after V lost 7 bases and J lost 1 base. Germline CDR1 and CDR2: MDHEN and SYDVKM. As DNA, the CDR3 is TGTGCCAGCACGTATCGGGACAGGAATAACTATGGCTACACCTTC. Protein sequence: CASTYRDRNNYGYTF.

This clone was seen a handful of times. This sequence joins TRBV24-1 and TRBJ2-3; no clear D. Trimming cost V 4 bases and J 4 bases, with 11 bases left between them. CDR1 KGHDR and CDR2 SFDVKD come from the germline V gene. The CDR3 sequence is 14 residues long. CDR3 in amino acids: CATSELSVADTQYF. The CDR3, as DNA: TGTGCCACCAGTGAGCTCTCGGTTGCAGATACGCAGTATTTT.

V and J are TRBV7-2 and TRBJ2-4; 8 bases agree with TRBD2. The CDR3 spans 16 residues. The V gene end was trimmed by 2 bases and the J gene end by 6 bases; junction bases not matched to a gene: 9. CDR1 and CDR2 from the germline V gene are SGHTA and FQGNSA. This chain's CDR3 is CASSLTRGAKRNIQYF. CDR3 DNA sequence: TGTGCCAGCAGCTTAACGCGGGGGGCCAAGCGAAACATTCAGTACTTC.

The chain joins TRBV18 to TRBJ1-2, with 7 bases fitting TRBD1. The V segment lost 3 bases and the J segment 3 bases; nucleotides outside the gene matches: 10. This CDR3 region has 16 residues. CDR1 is KGHSH, CDR2 LQKENI, per germline. Here the CDR3 reads CASSPMTGRLDYGYTF. CDR3 coding DNA: TGTGCCAGCTCACCTATGACAGGGAGGCTTGACTATGGCTACACCTTC.

The rearrangement uses TRBV3-1 (or the pseudogene TRBV3-2) and TRBJ2-1; 15 nucleotides agree with TRBD2. Trimming cost V 5 bases and J 13 bases; bases outside gene matches: 6. This CDR3 is built from 14 residues. Germline values: CDR1 LGHDT, CDR2 YNNKEL (reference sequence). CDR3 sequence reads: CASSDRTSGRAQFF. The CDR3 DNA sequence: TGTGCCAGCAGCGATAGGACTAGCGGGAGGGCACAGTTCTTC.

V is TRBV7-2 and J is TRBJ1-4, with a possible D match to TRBD1 (6 bases). The V end was cut by 5 bases, the J end by 3 bases, with 16 bases between. This CDR3 has 16 residues. The germline gives CDR1 SGHTA, CDR2 FQGNSA. In nucleotides, the CDR3 is TGTGCCAGCAGCCATAGGACAGAGGGGGCTAATGAAAAACTGTTTTTT. This gives the protein CASSHRTEGANEKLFF. Complete variable domain (other parts from reference TRBV7-2 and TRBJ1-4): GAGVSQSPSNKVTEKGKDVELRCDPISGHTALYWYRQSLGQGLEFLIYFQGNSAPDKSGLPSDRFSAERTGGSVSTLTIQRTQQEDSAVYLCASSHRTEGANEKLFFGSGTQLSVL.

V is TRBV2 and J is TRBJ1-4; 7 bases line up with TRBD1. CDR1 and CDR2 from the germline V gene are SNHLY and FYNNEI. This CDR3 contains 14 residues. Trimming removed 5 bases from V and 5 bases from J; junction bases left unmatched: 5. The CDR3 DNA reads as TGTGCCAGCAGTACGCAGGGGGTCAATGAAAAACTGTTTTTT. This sequence encodes CASSTQGVNEKLFF.

The rearrangement uses TRBV6-5 and TRBJ1-2, with TRBD1 as a possible D gene (6 bases). Germline V gene lookup returns CDR1 MNHEY and CDR2 SVGAGI. This CDR3 spans 13 amino acids. V was shortened by 9 bases and J by 6 bases, with 17 bases between the two germline ends. CDR3 protein: CASRDTYIHGYTF. In DNA form, the CDR3 reads TGTGCCAGTCGGGACACCTACATACATGGCTACACCTTC.

The rearrangement links TRBV5-1 to TRBJ1-1; D gene uncertain. The ends were cut back, 4 bases at V and 2 bases at J, with 12 bases in the middle. This CDR3 is 14 amino acids long. CDR1 is SGHRS, CDR2 YFSETQ, per germline. The CDR3 sequence: CASSPEAGNTEAFF. CDR3 DNA: TGCGCCAGCAGCCCAGAGGCCGGAAACACTGAAGCTTTCTTT.

The gene calls are TRBV6-6 and TRBJ1-1, with a possible D match to TRBD1 (5 bases). Germline V gene sequence: CDR1 MNHNY, CDR2 SVGAGI (reference sequence). Trimming pared 7 bases from V and 0 bases from J, leaving 9 bases between. This CDR3 is built from 13 residues. The CDR3 region has the DNA TGTGCCAGCATCGGACACTTGAACACTGAAGCTTTCTTT. The encoded protein is CASIGHLNTEAFF.

This chain links TRBV7-2 with TRBJ2-7; no firm D call. From germline, CDR1 is SGHTA and CDR2 FQGNSA. V lost 1 base and J lost 2, with 9 bases in between. This CDR3 spans 14 amino acids. The CDR3 region is CASSLVELPYEQYF. In nucleotides, the CDR3 is TGTGCCAGCAGCTTAGTAGAACTACCCTACGAGCAGTACTTC.

V and J are TRBV7-2 and TRBJ2-3; D gene unclear. This CDR3 region has 14 residues. Per germline, CDR1 SGHTA and CDR2 FQGNSA. V gave up 3 bases and J gave up 1 base, with 8 bases separating them. The CDR3 here is CASSFDIGTDTQYF. The CDR3 region has the DNA TGTGCCAGCAGCTTCGACATAGGCACAGATACGCAGTATTTT.

This sequence joins TRBV19 and TRBJ2-7, with a possible D match to TRBD1 (5 bases). Trimming removed 5 bases at V and 7 bases at J, with 15 bases between. The germline V gene encodes CDR1 LNHDA and CDR2 SQIVND (reference sequence). CDR3 length: 13 residues. CDR3 sequence reads: CASSPTAAGEQYF. The CDR3 DNA reads TGTGCCAGTAGTCCGACAGCAGCAGGGGAGCAGTACTTC.